The 14 T cell receptor beta chains below were found in one sample sequenced in a study of blood T cell repertoires in COVID-19. TCRdb keeps only in-frame clones here, not all; method: immunoSEQ multiplex PCR. The sample lists approximately 70,000 clones, approximately 80% seen once, with around 9.6% in the top ten. Sequenced material: peripheral blood. These receptors were collected from a woman older than 75 with acute or convalescent COVID-19.

The genes are TRBV5-5 and TRBJ1-1, with D possibly being TRBD1 (6 bases). This CDR3 contains 12 residues. V lost 3 bases and J 9 bases, leaving 12 bases between the germline ends. The germline gives CDR1 SGHKS, CDR2 YYEKEE (reference sequence). This CDR3 reads CASSSYGQQAFF. CDR3 in DNA: TGTGCCAGCAGCTCTTATGGACAGCAAGCTTTCTTT.

The chain has TRBV5-1 and TRBJ2-6; 9 bases agree with TRBD1. The V and J ends lost 7 bases and 2 bases, in that order; junction bases with no gene match: 16. Per the germline V gene, CDR1 is SGHRS and CDR2 is YFSETQ. The CDR3 spans 19 residues. The CDR3 sequence is CASPRTRDRVFTGANVLTF. The CDR3 DNA follows: TGCGCCAGCCCACGCACCCGGGACAGGGTGTTTACTGGGGCCAACGTCCTGACTTTC.

V and J are TRBV2 and TRBJ2-1, with TRBD2 identical over 9 bases. V shed 6 bases, J shed 8 bases, and the junction held 5 bases outside the gene matches. The CDR3 has 13 amino acids. Germline CDR1 reads SNHLY; CDR2 reads FYNNEI. CDR3 sequence reads: CASRAGGRDEQFF. The CDR3 coding sequence is TGTGCCAGCAGGGCGGGGGGGCGTGATGAGCAGTTCTTC.

The rearrangement links TRBV18 to TRBJ2-7; TRBD1 matches at 9 bases. Germline CDR1 is KGHSH and CDR2 is LQKENI. J lost 2 bases, V lost 5 bases, and 4 bases had no gene match. There are 14 residues in the CDR3. In DNA, the CDR3 is TGTGCCAGCTCAAAGGGACAGGGAACCTACGAGCAGTACTTC. As protein: CASSKGQGTYEQYF.

The chain carries TRBV19 and TRBJ2-2; 13 positions agree with TRBD2. With V trimmed by 6 bases and J by 4 bases, 8 bases remained unmatched. Germline lookup yields CDR1 LNHDA and CDR2 SQIVND (reference sequence). The length of the CDR3 is 17 residues. As DNA, the CDR3 is TGTGCCAGTAGCAAAGGGACTAGCGGGGTATTCACCGGGGAGCTGTTTTTT. This sequence encodes CASSKGTSGVFTGELFF.

V is TRBV10-1 and J is TRBJ2-5; weak D call: TRBD2 (7 bases). TRBJ2-7 matches the DNA end more closely, so the J call is doubtful. CDR1 and CDR2 from the germline V gene are WNHNN and SYGVQD (reference sequence). The CDR3 runs 14 residues. CDR3 residues: CASSDGGGHYEQYF. CDR3 in DNA: TGCGCCAGCAGTGATGGCGGGGGACACTACGAGCAGTACTTC.

V gene TRBV4-1 combines with J gene TRBJ2-7, with 10 nucleotides matching TRBD1. The CDR3 covers 15 residues. With V trimmed by 3 bases and J by 1 base, 3 bases remained unmatched. In germline, CDR1 is MGHRA, CDR2 YSYEKL. The DNA of the CDR3 is TGCGCCAGCAGCCACGGACAGGGGGGGTCCTACGAGCAGTACTTC. Its translation is CASSHGQGGSYEQYF.

This clone was observed a handful of times. The V gene is TRBV9, the J gene TRBJ2-1, with 8 bases lining up with TRBD2. V was pared by 4 bases and J by 2 bases, with 5 bases of the junction left unmatched. In germline, CDR1 is SGDLS, CDR2 YYNGEE. The CDR3 runs 15 residues. Here the CDR3 DNA reads TGTGCCAGCAGCACGGGACTAGTAACCTACAATGAGCAGTTCTTC. Protein: CASSTGLVTYNEQFF.

The gene calls are TRBV7-9 and TRBJ2-3; D gene ambiguous. V was pared by 6 bases and J by 2 bases, with 9 bases between. CDR1 and CDR2 (germline): SEHNR, FQNEAQ (reference sequence). The CDR3 sequence is 13 residues long. CDR3 region: CASSRDSTDTQYF. The CDR3 nucleotides read TGTGCCAGCAGTCGTGACTCCACAGATACGCAGTATTTT.

This chain connects TRBV18 to TRBJ2-5, with 7 bases aligning to TRBD2. CDR3 size: 15 residues. Germline loops: CDR1 KGHSH, CDR2 LQKENI. Losses at the gene ends were 1 base for V and 1 base for J; bases not matched to a gene: 3. The CDR3 DNA is TGTGCCAGCTCACCACTAGCGGGCACCCAAGAGACCCAGTACTTC. Translated, it gives CASSPLAGTQETQYF.

This chain joins TRBV7-3 and TRBJ2-2, with D unresolved. Per the germline V gene, CDR1 is SGHTA and CDR2 is FQGTGA. The CDR3 is 15 amino acids. The germline V and J ends were trimmed by 0 bases and 5 bases, with 10 bases remaining between them. The chain's CDR3 is CASSLTARGTGELFF. Written as DNA, the CDR3 is TGTGCCAGCAGCTTAACGGCCCGAGGTACCGGGGAGCTGTTTTTT.

V usage is TRBV9 and J usage is TRBJ2-1, with D possibly TRBD2 on 5 matching bases. CDR1 and CDR2 (germline): SGDLS, YYNGEE. Trimming took off 4 bases at V and 0 bases at J, with 14 bases between the two ends. The CDR3 extends over 16 amino acids. The CDR3 nucleotides are TGTGCCAGCAGCCTCGCGACCGGGAACTCCTACAATGAGCAGTTCTTC. Amino acids: CASSLATGNSYNEQFF.

The chain has TRBV19 and TRBJ2-2; tentative D call: TRBD1 (6 bases). The germline V gene encodes CDR1 LNHDA and CDR2 SQIVND (reference sequence). CDR3 length equals 16 residues. Trimming stripped 5 bases from V and 1 base from J, with 14 bases between. CDR3 coding DNA: TGTGCCAGTAGTTCCCCCTGGACAGAGAACACCGGGGAGCTGTTTTTT. This encodes CASSSPWTENTGELFF. Looking up the rest from reference TRBV19 and TRBJ2-2 gives the full variable domain: DGGITQSPKYLFRKEGQNVTLSCEQNLNHDAMYWYRQDPGQGLRLIYYSQIVNDFQKGDIAEGYSVSREKKESFPLTVTSAQKNPTAFYLCASSSPWTENTGELFFGEGSRLTVL.

The gene calls are TRBV5-1 and TRBJ1-4; D unclear. The CDR3 spans 13 residues. CDR1 is SGHRS, CDR2 YFSETQ, per germline. V lost 4 bases and J lost 6, with 10 bases in between. CDR3 in amino acids: CASSPSGDEKLFF. The CDR3 coding sequence is TGCGCCAGCAGCCCTTCCGGGGATGAAAAACTGTTTTTT.